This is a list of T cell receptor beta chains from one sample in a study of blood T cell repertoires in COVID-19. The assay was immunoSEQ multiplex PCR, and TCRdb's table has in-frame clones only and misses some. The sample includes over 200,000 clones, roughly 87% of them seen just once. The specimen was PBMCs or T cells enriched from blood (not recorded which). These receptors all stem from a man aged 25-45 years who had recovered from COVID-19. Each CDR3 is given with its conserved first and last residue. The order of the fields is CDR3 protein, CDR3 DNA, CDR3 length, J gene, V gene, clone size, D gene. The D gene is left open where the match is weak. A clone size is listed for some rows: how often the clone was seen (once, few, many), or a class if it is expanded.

cdr3_aa: CASSPDKNTEAFF; cdr3_nt: TGTGCCAGCAGCCCTGACAAGAACACTGAAGCTTTCTTT; cdr3_length: 13; j_call: TRBJ1-1; v_call: TRBV21-1; clone_size: .; d_call: .
cdr3_aa: CASSQGGRREKLFF; cdr3_nt: TGCGCCAGCAGCCAAGGGGGGCGACGTGAAAAACTGTTTTTT; cdr3_length: 14; j_call: TRBJ1-4; v_call: TRBV4-3; clone_size: .; d_call: .
cdr3_aa: CASSLATGVAEAFF; cdr3_nt: TGTGCCAGCAGCTTGGCGACAGGGGTAGCTGAAGCTTTCTTT; cdr3_length: 14; j_call: TRBJ1-1; v_call: TRBV7-8; clone_size: .; d_call: TRBD1
cdr3_aa: CASSPQGLLAGGETQYF; cdr3_nt: TGCGCCAGCAGCCCCCAGGGCCTACTAGCGGGGGGGGAGACCCAGTACTTC; cdr3_length: 17; j_call: TRBJ2-5; v_call: TRBV5-1; clone_size: .; d_call: TRBD2
cdr3_aa: CASSLVPLYNEQFF; cdr3_nt: TGTGCCAGCAGCTTAGTCCCCCTATACAATGAGCAGTTCTTC; cdr3_length: 14; j_call: TRBJ2-1; v_call: TRBV7-2; clone_size: once; d_call: .
cdr3_aa: CASSLRDSYEQYF; cdr3_nt: TGTGCCAGCAGCCTCCGGGACTCCTACGAGCAGTACTTC; cdr3_length: 13; j_call: TRBJ2-7; v_call: TRBV14; clone_size: .; d_call: .
cdr3_aa: CASSRGGKGYSNQPQHF; cdr3_nt: TGTGCCAGTAGCCGCGGAGGGAAAGGTTATAGCAATCAGCCCCAGCATTTT; cdr3_length: 17; j_call: TRBJ1-5; v_call: TRBV19; clone_size: .; d_call: .
cdr3_aa: CAISETRGLEQYF; cdr3_nt: TGTGCCATCAGTGAGACCAGGGGGCTCGAGCAGTACTTC; cdr3_length: 13; j_call: TRBJ2-7; v_call: TRBV10-3; clone_size: .; d_call: TRBD1
cdr3_aa: CASSFRDRDLYEQYF; cdr3_nt: TGTGCCAGCAGCTTCCGGGACAGGGATTTGTACGAGCAGTACTTC; cdr3_length: 15; j_call: TRBJ2-7; v_call: TRBV5-6; clone_size: .; d_call: TRBD1
cdr3_aa: CASSQGPSQVVEQYF; cdr3_nt: TGCGCCAGCAGCCAAGGCCCATCACAGGTGGTCGAGCAGTACTTC; cdr3_length: 15; j_call: TRBJ2-7; v_call: TRBV4-3; clone_size: .; d_call: .
cdr3_aa: CASSLGSSYNEQFF; cdr3_nt: TGCGCCAGCAGCTTAGGGAGCTCCTACAATGAGCAGTTCTTC; cdr3_length: 14; j_call: TRBJ2-1; v_call: TRBV10-2; clone_size: .; d_call: .
cdr3_aa: CASSYSGHEQYF; cdr3_nt: TGTGCCAGCAGTTATTCAGGCCACGAGCAGTACTTC; cdr3_length: 12; j_call: TRBJ2-7; v_call: TRBV6-5; clone_size: .; d_call: .
cdr3_aa: CASSLRGENTEAFF; cdr3_nt: TGTGCCAGCAGTCTCAGGGGAGAGAACACTGAAGCTTTCTTT; cdr3_length: 14; j_call: TRBJ1-1; v_call: TRBV27; clone_size: .; d_call: .